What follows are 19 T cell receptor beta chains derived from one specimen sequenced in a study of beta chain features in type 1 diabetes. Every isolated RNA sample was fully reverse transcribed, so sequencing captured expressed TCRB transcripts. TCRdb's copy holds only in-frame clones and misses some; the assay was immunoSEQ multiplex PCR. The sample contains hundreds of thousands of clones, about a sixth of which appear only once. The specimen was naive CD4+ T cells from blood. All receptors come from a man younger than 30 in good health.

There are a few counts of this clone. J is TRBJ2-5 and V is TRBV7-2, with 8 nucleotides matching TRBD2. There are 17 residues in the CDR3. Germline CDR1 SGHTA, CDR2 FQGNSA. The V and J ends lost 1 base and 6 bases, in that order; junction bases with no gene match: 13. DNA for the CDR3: TGTGCCAGCAGCTTAGAGTTTAGCGGGATGCGGAGAAAGACCCAGTACTTC. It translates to CASSLEFSGMRRKTQYF.

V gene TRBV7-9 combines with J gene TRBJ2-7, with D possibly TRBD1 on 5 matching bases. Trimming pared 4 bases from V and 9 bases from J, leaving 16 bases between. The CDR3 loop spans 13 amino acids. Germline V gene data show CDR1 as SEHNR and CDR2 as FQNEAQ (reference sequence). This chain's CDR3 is CASSSGSRGGQYF. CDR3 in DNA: TGTGCCAGCAGCTCAGGGTCCCGAGGTGGGCAGTACTTC.

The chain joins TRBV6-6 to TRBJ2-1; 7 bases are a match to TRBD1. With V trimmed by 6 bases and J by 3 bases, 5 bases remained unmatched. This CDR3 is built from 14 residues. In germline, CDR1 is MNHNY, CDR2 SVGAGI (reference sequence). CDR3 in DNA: TGTGCCAGCAGAAGGGGGCACGGCTACAATGAGCAGTTCTTC. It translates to CASRRGHGYNEQFF.

In DNA form, the CDR3 reads TGTGCCAGCAGCCCTAAGTGGGAGCAGTTCTTC. This translates into CASSPKWEQFF. V usage is TRBV7-2 and J usage is TRBJ2-1, with D hard to call. This CDR3 is 11 amino acids long. Germline V CDR1 and CDR2: SGHTA, FQGNSA. Trimming cost V 5 bases and J 10 bases, with 9 bases left between them.

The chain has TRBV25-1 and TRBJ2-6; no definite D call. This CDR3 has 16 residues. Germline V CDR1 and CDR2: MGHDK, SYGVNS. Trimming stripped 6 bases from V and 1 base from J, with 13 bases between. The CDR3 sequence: CASSSTPSSGANVLTF. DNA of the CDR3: TGTGCCAGCAGCTCTACCCCATCATCTGGGGCCAACGTCCTGACTTTC.

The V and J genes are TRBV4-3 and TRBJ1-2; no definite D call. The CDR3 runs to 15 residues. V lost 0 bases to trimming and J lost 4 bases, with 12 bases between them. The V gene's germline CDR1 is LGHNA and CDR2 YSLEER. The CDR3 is CASSQDHGRRYGYTF. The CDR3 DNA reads TGCGCCAGCAGCCAAGATCACGGCAGACGCTATGGCTACACCTTC.

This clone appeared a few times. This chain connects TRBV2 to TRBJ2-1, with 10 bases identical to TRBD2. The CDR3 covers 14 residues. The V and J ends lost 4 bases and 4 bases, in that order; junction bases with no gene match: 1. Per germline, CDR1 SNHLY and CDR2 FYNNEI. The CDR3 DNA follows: TGTGCCAGCAGTGGTAGCGGGGGGTACAATGAGCAGTTCTTC. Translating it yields CASSGSGGYNEQFF.

The CDR3 here is CASSLKGTTDTIYF. For the CDR3, the DNA is TGTGCCAGCAGTTTAAAAGGGACGACGGACACCATATATTTT. The rearrangement joins TRBV28 to TRBJ1-3; TRBD1 is a possible D gene (5 bases). Germline CDR1 MDHEN, CDR2 SYDVKM. V lost 2 bases and J 8 bases, leaving 13 bases between the germline ends. CDR3 length equals 14 residues.

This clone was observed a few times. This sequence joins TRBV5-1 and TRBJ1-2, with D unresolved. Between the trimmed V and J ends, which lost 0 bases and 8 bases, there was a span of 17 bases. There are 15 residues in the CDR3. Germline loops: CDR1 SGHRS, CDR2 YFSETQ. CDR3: CASSLAGRFSGGYTF. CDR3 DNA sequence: TGCGCCAGCAGCTTGGCCGGACGGTTCTCGGGAGGCTACACCTTC.

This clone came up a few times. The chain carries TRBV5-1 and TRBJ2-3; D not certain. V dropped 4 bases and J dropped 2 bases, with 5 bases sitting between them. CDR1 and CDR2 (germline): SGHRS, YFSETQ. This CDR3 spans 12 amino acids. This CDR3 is CASSRTTDTQYF. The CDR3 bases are TGCGCCAGCAGCCGGACCACAGATACGCAGTATTTT.

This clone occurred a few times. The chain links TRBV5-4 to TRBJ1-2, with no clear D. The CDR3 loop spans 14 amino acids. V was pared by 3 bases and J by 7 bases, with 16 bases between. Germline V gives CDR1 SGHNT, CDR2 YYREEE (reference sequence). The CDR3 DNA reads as TGTGCCAGCAGCTCACGGACCTTCCCGGGTGGCTACACCTTC. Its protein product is CASSSRTFPGGYTF.

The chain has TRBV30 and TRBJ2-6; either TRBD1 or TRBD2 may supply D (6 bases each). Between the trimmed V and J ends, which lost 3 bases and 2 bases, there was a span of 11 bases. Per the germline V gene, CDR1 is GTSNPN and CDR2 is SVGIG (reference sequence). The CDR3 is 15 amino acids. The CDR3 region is CAWRKGGPGANVLTF. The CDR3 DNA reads TGTGCCTGGAGGAAGGGGGGACCTGGGGCCAACGTCCTGACTTTC.

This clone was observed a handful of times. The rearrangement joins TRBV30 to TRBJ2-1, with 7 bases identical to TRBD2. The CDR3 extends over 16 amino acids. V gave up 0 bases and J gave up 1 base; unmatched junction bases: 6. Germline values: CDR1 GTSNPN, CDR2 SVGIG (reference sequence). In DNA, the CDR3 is TGTGCCTGGAGTGTAAGGGGAGGGAAGTCCTACAATGAGCAGTTCTTC. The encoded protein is CAWSVRGGKSYNEQFF.

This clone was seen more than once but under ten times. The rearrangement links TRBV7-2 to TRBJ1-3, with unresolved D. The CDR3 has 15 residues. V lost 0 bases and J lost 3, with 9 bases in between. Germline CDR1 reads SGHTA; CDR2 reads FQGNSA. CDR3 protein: CASSLAGLYGNTIYF. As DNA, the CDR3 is TGTGCCAGCAGCTTAGCAGGGCTTTATGGAAACACCATATATTTT. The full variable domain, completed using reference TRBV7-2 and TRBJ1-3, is GAGVSQSPSNKVTEKGKDVELRCDPISGHTALYWYRQSLGQGLEFLIYFQGNSAPDKSGLPSDRFSAERTGGSVSTLTIQRTQQEDSAVYLCASSLAGLYGNTIYFGEGSWLTVV.

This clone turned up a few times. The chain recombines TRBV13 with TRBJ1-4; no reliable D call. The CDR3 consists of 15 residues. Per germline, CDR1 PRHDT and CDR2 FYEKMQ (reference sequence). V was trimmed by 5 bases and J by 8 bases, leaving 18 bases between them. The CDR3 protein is CASSAGPRLGEKLFF. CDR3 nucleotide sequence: TGTGCCAGCAGCGCGGGTCCCCGCTTGGGGGAAAAACTGTTTTTT. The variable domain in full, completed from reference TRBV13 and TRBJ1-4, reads AAGVIQSPRHLIKEKRETATLKCYPIPRHDTVYWYQQGPGQDPQFLISFYEKMQSDKGSIPDRFSAQQFSDYHSELNMSSLELGDSALYFCASSAGPRLGEKLFFGSGTQLSVL.

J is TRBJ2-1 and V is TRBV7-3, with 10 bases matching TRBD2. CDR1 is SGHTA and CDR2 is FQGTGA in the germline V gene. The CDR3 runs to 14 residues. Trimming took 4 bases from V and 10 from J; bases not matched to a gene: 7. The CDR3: CASSSAPLAGEQFF. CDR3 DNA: TGTGCCAGCAGCTCCGCCCCACTAGCGGGGGAGCAGTTCTTC.

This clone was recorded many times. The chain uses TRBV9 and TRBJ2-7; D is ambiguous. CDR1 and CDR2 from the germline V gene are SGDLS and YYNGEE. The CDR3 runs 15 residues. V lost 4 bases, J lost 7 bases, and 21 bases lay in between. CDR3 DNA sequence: TGTGCCAGCAGCCTCGGAATGCCGTGGCAGATGGAGCAGTACTTC. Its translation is CASSLGMPWQMEQYF.

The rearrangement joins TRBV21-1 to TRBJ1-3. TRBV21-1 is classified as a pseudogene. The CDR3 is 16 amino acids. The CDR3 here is CASSGPDVFSGNTIYF. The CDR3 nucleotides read TGTGCCAGCAGCGGGCCGGACGTTTTCTCTGGAAACACCATATATTTT.

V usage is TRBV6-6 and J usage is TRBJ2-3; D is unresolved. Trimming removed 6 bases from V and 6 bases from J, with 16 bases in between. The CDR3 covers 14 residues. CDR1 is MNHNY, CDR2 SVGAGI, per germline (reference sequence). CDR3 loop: CASSFGILEDTQYF. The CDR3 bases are TGTGCCAGCAGCTTTGGAATATTGGAGGATACGCAGTATTTT.